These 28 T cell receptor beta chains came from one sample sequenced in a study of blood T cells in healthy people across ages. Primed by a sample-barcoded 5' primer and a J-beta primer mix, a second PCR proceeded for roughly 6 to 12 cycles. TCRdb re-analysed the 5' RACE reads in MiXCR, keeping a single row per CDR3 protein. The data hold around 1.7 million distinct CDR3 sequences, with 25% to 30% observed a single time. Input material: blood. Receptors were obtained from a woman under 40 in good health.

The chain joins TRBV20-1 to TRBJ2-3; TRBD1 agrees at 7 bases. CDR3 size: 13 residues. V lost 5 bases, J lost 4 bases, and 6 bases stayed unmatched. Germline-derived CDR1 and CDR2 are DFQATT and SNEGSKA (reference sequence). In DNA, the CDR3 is TGCAGTGCTCCTCGAGACAGGGCAGATACGCAGTATTTT. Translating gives CSAPRDRADTQYF.

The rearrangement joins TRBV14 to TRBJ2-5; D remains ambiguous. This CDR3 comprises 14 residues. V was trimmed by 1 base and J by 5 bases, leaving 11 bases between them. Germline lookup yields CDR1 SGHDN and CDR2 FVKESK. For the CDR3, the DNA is TGTGCCAGCAGCCAAGGAGTTAGAAGCGAGACCCAGTACTTC. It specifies CASSQGVRSETQYF.

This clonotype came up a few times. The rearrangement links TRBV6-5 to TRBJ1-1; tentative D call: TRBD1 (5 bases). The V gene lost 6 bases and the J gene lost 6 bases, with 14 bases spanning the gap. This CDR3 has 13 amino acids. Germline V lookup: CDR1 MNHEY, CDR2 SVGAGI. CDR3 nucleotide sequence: TGTGCCAGCAGCCTGGGCGGGGGATCTGAAGCTTTCTTT. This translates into CASSLGGGSEAFF.

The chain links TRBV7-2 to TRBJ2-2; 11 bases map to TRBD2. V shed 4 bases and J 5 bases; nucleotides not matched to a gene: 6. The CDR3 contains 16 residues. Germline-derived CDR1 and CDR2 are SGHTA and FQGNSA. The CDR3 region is CASSYTSGSTTGELFF. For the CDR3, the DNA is TGTGCCAGCAGCTATACTAGCGGGAGCACAACCGGGGAGCTGTTTTTT.

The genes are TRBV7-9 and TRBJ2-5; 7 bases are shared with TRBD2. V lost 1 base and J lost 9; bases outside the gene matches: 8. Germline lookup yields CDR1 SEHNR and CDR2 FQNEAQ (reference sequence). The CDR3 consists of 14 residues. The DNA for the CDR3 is TGTGCCAGCAGCTTAGAGGCGCCCGGGAGGTCCCAGTACTTC. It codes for CASSLEAPGRSQYF. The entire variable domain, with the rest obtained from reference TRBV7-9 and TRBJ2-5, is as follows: DTGVSQNPRHKITKRGQNVTFRCDPISEHNRLYWYRQTLGQGPEFLTYFQNEAQLEKSRLLSDRFSAERPKGSFSTLEIQRTEQGDSAMYLCASSLEAPGRSQYFGPGTRLLVL.

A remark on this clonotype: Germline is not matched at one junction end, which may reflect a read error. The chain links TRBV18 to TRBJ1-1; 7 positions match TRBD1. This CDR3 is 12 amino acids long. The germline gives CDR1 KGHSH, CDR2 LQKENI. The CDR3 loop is CAGSPGQAEAFF. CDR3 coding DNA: TGTGCCGGCTCTCCCGGACAGGCTGAGGCTTTCTTT.

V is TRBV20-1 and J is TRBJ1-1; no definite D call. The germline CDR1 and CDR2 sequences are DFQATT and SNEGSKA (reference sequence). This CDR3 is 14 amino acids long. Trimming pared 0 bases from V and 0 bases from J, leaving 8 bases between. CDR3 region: CSARDLPVNTEAFF. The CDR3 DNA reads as TGCAGTGCTAGAGATCTGCCGGTGAACACTGAAGCTTTCTTT.

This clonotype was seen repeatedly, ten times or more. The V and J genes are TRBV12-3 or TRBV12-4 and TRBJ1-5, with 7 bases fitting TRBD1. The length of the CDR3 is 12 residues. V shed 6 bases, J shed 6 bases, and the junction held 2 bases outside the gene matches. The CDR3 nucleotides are TGTGCCAGCAGGGGGACAGCTCAGCCCCAGCATTTT. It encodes CASRGTAQPQHF.

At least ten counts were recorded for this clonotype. CDR3 DNA sequence: TGCGCCAGCAGCTTGGGGGCAGGGGAGAGTGGCTACACCTTC. It specifies CASSLGAGESGYTF. This chain links TRBV5-1 with TRBJ1-2, with D perhaps TRBD1 (6 bases). The CDR3 length is 14 residues. In germline, CDR1 is SGHRS, CDR2 YFSETQ. V was trimmed by 0 bases and J by 7 bases, leaving 13 bases between them.

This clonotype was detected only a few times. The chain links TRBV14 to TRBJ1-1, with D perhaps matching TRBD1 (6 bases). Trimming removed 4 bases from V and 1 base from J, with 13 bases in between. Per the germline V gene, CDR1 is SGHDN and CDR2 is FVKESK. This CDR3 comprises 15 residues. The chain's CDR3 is CASSPLVGGNTEAFF. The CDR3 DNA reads TGTGCCAGCAGCCCCCTCGTAGGGGGGAACACTGAAGCTTTCTTT.

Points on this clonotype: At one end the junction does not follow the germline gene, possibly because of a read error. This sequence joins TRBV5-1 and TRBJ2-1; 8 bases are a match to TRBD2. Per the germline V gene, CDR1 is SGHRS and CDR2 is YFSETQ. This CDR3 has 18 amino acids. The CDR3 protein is CASSYGTRPDGSYNEQVF. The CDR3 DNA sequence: TGCGCCAGCAGCTACGGGACTAGACCCGATGGGTCCTACAATGAGCAGGTCTTC. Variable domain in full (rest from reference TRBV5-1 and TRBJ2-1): KAGVTQTPRYLIKTRGQQVTLSCSPISGHRSVSWYQQTPGQGLQFLFEYFSETQRNKGNFPGRFSGRQFSNSRSEMNVSTLELGDSALYLCASSYGTRPDGSYNEQVFGPGTRLTVL.

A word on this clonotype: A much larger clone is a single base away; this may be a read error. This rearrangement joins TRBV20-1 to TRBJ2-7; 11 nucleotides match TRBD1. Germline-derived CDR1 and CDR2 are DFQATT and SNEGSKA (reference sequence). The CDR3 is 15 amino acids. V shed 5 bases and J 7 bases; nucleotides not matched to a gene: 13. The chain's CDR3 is CSAGKGQGVGNEQYF. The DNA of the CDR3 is TGCAGTGCTGGAAAGGGACAGGGGGTGGGCAATGAGCAGTACTTC.

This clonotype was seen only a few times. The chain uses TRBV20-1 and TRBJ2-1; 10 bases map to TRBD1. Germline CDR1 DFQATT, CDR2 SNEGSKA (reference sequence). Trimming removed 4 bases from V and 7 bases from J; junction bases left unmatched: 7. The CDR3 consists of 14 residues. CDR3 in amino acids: CSAIRTGGWNEQFF. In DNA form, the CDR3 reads TGCAGTGCTATCCGGACAGGGGGGTGGAATGAGCAGTTCTTC.

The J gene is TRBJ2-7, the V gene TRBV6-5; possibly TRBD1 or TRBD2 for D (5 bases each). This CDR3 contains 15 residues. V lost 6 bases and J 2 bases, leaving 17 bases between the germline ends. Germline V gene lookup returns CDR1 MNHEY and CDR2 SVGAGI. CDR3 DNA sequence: TGTGCCAGCAGCCCAAGGGCCGTGGGACCCTACGAGCAGTACTTC. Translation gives CASSPRAVGPYEQYF.

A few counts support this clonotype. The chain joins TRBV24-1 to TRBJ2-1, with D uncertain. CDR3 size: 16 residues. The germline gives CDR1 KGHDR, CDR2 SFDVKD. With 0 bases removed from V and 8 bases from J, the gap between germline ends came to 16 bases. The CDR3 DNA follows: TGTGCCACCAGTGATTTGGGGTCCCCGCACCCTTATGAGCAGTTCTTC. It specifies CATSDLGSPHPYEQFF.

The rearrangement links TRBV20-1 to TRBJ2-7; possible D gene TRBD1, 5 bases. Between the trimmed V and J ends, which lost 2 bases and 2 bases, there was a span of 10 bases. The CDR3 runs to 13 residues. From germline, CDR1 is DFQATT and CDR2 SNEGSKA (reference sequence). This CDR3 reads CSARLKGTYEQYF. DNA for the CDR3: TGCAGTGCTAGATTAAAGGGGACCTACGAGCAGTACTTC.

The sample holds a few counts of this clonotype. This CDR3 is CASSRGTGVQAFF. The CDR3 DNA follows: TGTGCCAGCAGCCGGGGGACAGGGGTACAAGCTTTCTTT. V gene TRBV14 combines with J gene TRBJ1-1; 10 nucleotides match TRBD1. The CDR3 extends over 13 amino acids. J was trimmed by 9 bases and V by 4 bases; bases with no gene match: 5. Germline CDR1 is SGHDN and CDR2 is FVKESK.

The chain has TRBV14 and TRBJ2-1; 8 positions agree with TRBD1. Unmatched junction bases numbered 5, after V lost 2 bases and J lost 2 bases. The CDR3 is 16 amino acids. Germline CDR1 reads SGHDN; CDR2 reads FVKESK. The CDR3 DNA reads TGTGCCAGCAGCCAACTCAGACAGGGGCCCTACAATGAGCAGTTCTTC. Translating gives CASSQLRQGPYNEQFF.

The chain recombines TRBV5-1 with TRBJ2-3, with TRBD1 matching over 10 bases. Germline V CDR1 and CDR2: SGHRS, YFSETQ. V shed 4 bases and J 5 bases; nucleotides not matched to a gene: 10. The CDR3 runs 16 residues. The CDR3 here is CASSPGDRGLGDTQYF. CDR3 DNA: TGCGCCAGCAGCCCGGGGGACAGGGGACTCGGAGATACGCAGTATTTT.

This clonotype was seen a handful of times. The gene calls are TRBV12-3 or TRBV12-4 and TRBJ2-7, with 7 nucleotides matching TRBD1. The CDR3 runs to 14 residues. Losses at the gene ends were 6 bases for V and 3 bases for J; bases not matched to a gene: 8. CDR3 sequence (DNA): TGTGCCAGCAGCAAAACAGGGGCTCTCTACGAGCAGTACTTC. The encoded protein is CASSKTGALYEQYF.

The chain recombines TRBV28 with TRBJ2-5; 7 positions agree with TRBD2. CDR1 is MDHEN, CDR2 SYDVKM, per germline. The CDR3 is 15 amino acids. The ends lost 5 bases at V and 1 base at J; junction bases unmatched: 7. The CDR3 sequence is CASSQRAGRQETQYF. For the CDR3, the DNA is TGTGCCAGCAGTCAGAGAGCGGGACGCCAAGAGACCCAGTACTTC.

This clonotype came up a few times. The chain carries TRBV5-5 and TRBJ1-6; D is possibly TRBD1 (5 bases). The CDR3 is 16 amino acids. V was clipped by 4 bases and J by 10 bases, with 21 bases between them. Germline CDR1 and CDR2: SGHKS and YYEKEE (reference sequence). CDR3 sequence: CASSPRPGPPESPLHF. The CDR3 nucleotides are TGTGCCAGCAGCCCCCGCCCGGGACCTCCGGAATCACCCCTCCACTTT.

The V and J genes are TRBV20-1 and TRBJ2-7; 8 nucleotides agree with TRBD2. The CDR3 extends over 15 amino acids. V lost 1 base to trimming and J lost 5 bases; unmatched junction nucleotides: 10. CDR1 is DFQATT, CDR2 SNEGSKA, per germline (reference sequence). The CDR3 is CSARATGGASDEQYF. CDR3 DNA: TGCAGTGCTAGAGCCACGGGGGGGGCATCTGACGAGCAGTACTTC.

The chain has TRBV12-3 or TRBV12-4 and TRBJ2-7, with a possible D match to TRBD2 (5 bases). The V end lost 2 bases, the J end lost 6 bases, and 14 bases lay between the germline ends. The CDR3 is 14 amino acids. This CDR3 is CASSLTSSGTEQYF. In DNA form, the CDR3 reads TGTGCCAGCAGTTTAACTTCCTCGGGAACCGAGCAGTACTTC.

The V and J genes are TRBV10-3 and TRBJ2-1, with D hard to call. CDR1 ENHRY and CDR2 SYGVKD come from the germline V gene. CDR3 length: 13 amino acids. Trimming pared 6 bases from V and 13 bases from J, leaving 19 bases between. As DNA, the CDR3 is TGTGCCATCAGCACAAGTAGTCAAGAGACCCAGTTCTTC. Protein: CAISTSSQETQFF.

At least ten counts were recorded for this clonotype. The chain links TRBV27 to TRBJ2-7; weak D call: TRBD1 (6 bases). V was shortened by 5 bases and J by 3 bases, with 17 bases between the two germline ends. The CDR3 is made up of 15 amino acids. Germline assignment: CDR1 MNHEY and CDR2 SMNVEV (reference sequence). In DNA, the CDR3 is TGTGCCAGCAGTCGCAAGGGGGAGTGGGACTACGAGCAGTACTTC. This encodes CASSRKGEWDYEQYF.

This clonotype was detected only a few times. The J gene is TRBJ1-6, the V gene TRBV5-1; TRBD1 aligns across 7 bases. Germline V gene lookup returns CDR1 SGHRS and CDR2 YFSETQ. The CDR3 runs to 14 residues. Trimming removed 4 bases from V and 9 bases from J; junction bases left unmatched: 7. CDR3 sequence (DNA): TGCGCCAGCAGCGTCACAGGGGTCTCTTCACCCCTCCACTTT. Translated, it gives CASSVTGVSSPLHF.

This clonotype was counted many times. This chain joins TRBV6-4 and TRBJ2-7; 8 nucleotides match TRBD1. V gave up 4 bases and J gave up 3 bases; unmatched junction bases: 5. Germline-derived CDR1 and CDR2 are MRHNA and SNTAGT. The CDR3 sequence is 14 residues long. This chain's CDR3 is CASSVRTGHYEQYF. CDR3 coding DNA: TGTGCCAGCAGTGTTAGGACAGGGCACTACGAGCAGTACTTC.